Listed below are T cell receptor beta chains from one sample, sequenced in a study of a mutant IDH1 vaccine in newly diagnosed glioma. Sequenced by immunoSEQ multiplex PCR; TCRdb stores in-frame clones only, minus some. Seen here are 45,000 to 65,000 clones, roughly nine tenths observed once, and the top ten hold around 2.4%. The antigens for these receptors are not known. The sequencing used PBMCs, collected from a glioma patient whose treatment included an IDH1 peptide vaccine. The receptors stem from a man over 45 with glioma. Both conserved end residues are part of each CDR3. D genes are given only for firm matches. Clone size is shown for a subset of rows, as once, few, many or a class of expanded clone.

cdr3_aa: CASSYLDRAGYTF
cdr3_nt: TGTGCCAGCAGTTACTTGGACAGGGCTGGCTACACCTTC
j_call: TRBJ1-2
cdr3_length: 13
v_call: TRBV6-6
clone_size: -
d_call: TRBD1

cdr3_aa: CASSLPGQHYTGELFF
cdr3_nt: TGTGCCAGCAGTCTTCCGGGACAGCATTACACCGGGGAGCTGTTTTTT
j_call: TRBJ2-2
cdr3_length: 16
v_call: TRBV5-4
clone_size: -
d_call: TRBD1

cdr3_aa: CASSREGRGSEKLFF
cdr3_nt: TGTGCCAGCAGCCGAGAAGGGAGGGGGTCGGAAAAACTGTTTTTT
j_call: TRBJ1-4
cdr3_length: 15
v_call: TRBV4-2
clone_size: -
d_call: -

cdr3_aa: CASSLRGNEQFF
cdr3_nt: TGTGCCAGCAGTCTTAGGGGCAATGAGCAGTTCTTC
j_call: TRBJ2-1
cdr3_length: 12
v_call: TRBV28
clone_size: -
d_call: -

cdr3_aa: CASSRGAWYGYTF
cdr3_nt: TGTGCCAGCAGTCGAGGGGCTTGGTATGGCTACACCTTC
j_call: TRBJ1-2
cdr3_length: 13
v_call: TRBV6-5
clone_size: once
d_call: -

cdr3_aa: CASSQDRSRRLAGETQYF
cdr3_nt: TGTGCCAGCAGCCAAGATCGGTCCCGGCGCCTAGCGGGAGAGACCCAGTACTTC
j_call: TRBJ2-5
cdr3_length: 18
v_call: TRBV14
clone_size: -
d_call: TRBD2

cdr3_aa: CATSRVGLAGNQETQYF
cdr3_nt: TGTGCCACCAGCAGAGTAGGTCTAGCGGGCAACCAAGAGACCCAGTACTTC
j_call: TRBJ2-5
cdr3_length: 17
v_call: TRBV15
clone_size: -
d_call: TRBD2

cdr3_aa: CASSLLSSEAFF
cdr3_nt: TGTGCCAGCAGCTTATTAAGCAGTGAAGCTTTCTTT
j_call: TRBJ1-1
cdr3_length: 12
v_call: TRBV7-9
clone_size: -
d_call: -

cdr3_aa: CASSLLGDQPQHF
cdr3_nt: TGTGCCAGCAGCTTACTCGGGGACCAGCCCCAGCATTTT
j_call: TRBJ1-5
cdr3_length: 13
v_call: TRBV7-2
clone_size: -
d_call: -

cdr3_aa: CASSFSAVKSSGNTIYF
cdr3_nt: TGTGCCAGCAGCTTTTCTGCAGTCAAGAGCTCTGGAAACACCATATATTTT
j_call: TRBJ1-3
cdr3_length: 17
v_call: TRBV7-2
clone_size: -
d_call: -

cdr3_aa: CASSLEDRDYEQYF
cdr3_nt: TGTGCCAGCAGCTTAGAGGACAGGGACTACGAGCAGTACTTC
j_call: TRBJ2-7
cdr3_length: 14
v_call: TRBV7-9
clone_size: -
d_call: TRBD1

cdr3_aa: CASSERDRLREKLFF
cdr3_nt: TGTGCCAGCAGCGAACGGGACAGGCTTAGGGAAAAACTGTTTTTT
j_call: TRBJ1-4
cdr3_length: 15
v_call: TRBV7-6
clone_size: -
d_call: TRBD1

cdr3_aa: CASSPGTGAYEQYF
cdr3_nt: TGTGCCAGCAGCCCCGGGACAGGAGCCTACGAGCAGTACTTC
j_call: TRBJ2-7
cdr3_length: 14
v_call: TRBV7-3
clone_size: -
d_call: TRBD1

cdr3_aa: CASSRQTTGNTGELFF
cdr3_nt: TGTGCTAGCAGCCGACAGACGACAGGGAACACCGGGGAGCTGTTTTTT
j_call: TRBJ2-2
cdr3_length: 16
v_call: TRBV7-7
clone_size: -
d_call: -

cdr3_aa: CASSKDSLTINNEQFF
cdr3_nt: TGTGCCAGCAGCAAGGACAGCCTGACGATTAACAATGAGCAGTTCTTC
j_call: TRBJ2-1
cdr3_length: 16
v_call: TRBV5-4
clone_size: -
d_call: -

cdr3_aa: CASSLGAQGETQYF
cdr3_nt: TGCGCCAGCAGCTTGGGGGCGCAAGGGGAGACCCAGTACTTC
j_call: TRBJ2-5
cdr3_length: 14
v_call: TRBV5-1
clone_size: -
d_call: -

cdr3_aa: CASSLDGTVSYEQYF
cdr3_nt: TGTGCCAGCAGCTTAGATGGGACAGTCTCCTACGAGCAGTACTTC
j_call: TRBJ2-7
cdr3_length: 15
v_call: TRBV11-3
clone_size: -
d_call: TRBD1

cdr3_aa: CASSLGESSYEQYF
cdr3_nt: TGTGCCAGCAGCCTTGGGGAGAGCTCCTACGAGCAGTACTTC
j_call: TRBJ2-7
cdr3_length: 14
v_call: TRBV6-5
clone_size: -
d_call: -

cdr3_aa: CAWGVTGELFF
cdr3_nt: TGTGCCTGGGGTGTCACCGGGGAGCTGTTTTTT
j_call: TRBJ2-2
cdr3_length: 11
v_call: TRBV30
clone_size: once
d_call: -

cdr3_aa: CASSWKSNEKLFF
cdr3_nt: TGTGCCAGCAGTTGGAAGTCTAATGAAAAACTGTTTTTT
j_call: TRBJ1-4
cdr3_length: 13
v_call: TRBV27
clone_size: -
d_call: -

cdr3_aa: CASSFTRTGSYEQYF
cdr3_nt: TGTGCCAGCAGCTTCACCCGGACAGGATCCTACGAGCAGTACTTC
j_call: TRBJ2-7
cdr3_length: 15
v_call: TRBV7-8
clone_size: -
d_call: TRBD1

cdr3_aa: CASSQETSGSYNEQFF
cdr3_nt: TGTGCCAGCAGCCAAGAGACTAGCGGCTCCTACAATGAGCAGTTCTTC
j_call: TRBJ2-1
cdr3_length: 16
v_call: TRBV4-2
clone_size: -
d_call: TRBD2

cdr3_aa: CASISGSVGTGELFF
cdr3_nt: TGTGCCAGCATTAGCGGGAGCGTCGGCACCGGGGAGCTGTTTTTT
j_call: TRBJ2-2
cdr3_length: 15
v_call: TRBV2
clone_size: -
d_call: TRBD2

cdr3_aa: CASSLTDNIYEQYF
cdr3_nt: TGTGCCAGCAGTTTAACGGACAACATATACGAGCAGTACTTC
j_call: TRBJ2-7
cdr3_length: 14
v_call: TRBV27
clone_size: -
d_call: -

cdr3_aa: CASNQDRGQSGELFF
cdr3_nt: TGTGCCAGCAACCAGGACAGGGGGCAATCCGGGGAGCTGTTTTTT
j_call: TRBJ2-2
cdr3_length: 15
v_call: TRBV27
clone_size: -
d_call: TRBD1